This TCR beta chain emerged from a study of graft-versus-host responses after intestinal transplantation. Study information: Uniformly, recipients were administered anti-thymocyte globulin induction with subsequent tacrolimus and steroids for roughly three years.

Comments on this clone: The target antigen is unknown.

Whole-study findings and limits: Where graft-donor T cell macrochimerism was present, patients had high graft-versus-host to host-versus-graft clonal ratios in allografts. Early after transplant, HvG clones declined as circulating GvH clones peaked. There were GvH clones found in recipient marrow, and some of them appeared first in ileum or blood.

The CDR3 loop spans 15 amino acids. Germline assignment: CDR1 LGHNA and CDR2 YNFKEQ. The V end lost 2 bases, the J end lost 4 bases, and 11 bases lay between the germline ends. Method: immunoSEQ multiplex PCR; TCRdb's copy keeps in-frame clones and lacks some. The sample lists 70,000 or so clones; over 75% were seen once. The chain recombines TRBV4-2 with TRBJ2-2, with D tentatively TRBD2 (5 bases). Sequenced here: unstimulated CD4+ T cells sorted from spleen or lymph node cells, sampled before transplant. This receptor was taken from a human donor who was the organ donor for an intestinal transplant. Written as DNA, the CDR3 is TGTGCCAGCAGCCAAATTACTAGGACCACCGGGGAGCTGTTTTTT. Translation: CASSQITRTTGELFF.